One sample yielded the 14 T cell receptor beta chains listed below, sequenced in a study of beta chain features in type 1 diabetes. Isolated RNA was reverse transcribed in full, so expressed TCRB transcripts were sequenced. TCRdb's copy holds only in-frame clones and misses some; the assay was immunoSEQ multiplex PCR. The sample has about 230,000 clones; 9.6% are singletons. Sequences were obtained from naive CD4+ T cells from blood. Source of these receptors: a young woman in good health.

This clone was detected only a few times. The rearrangement uses TRBV30 and TRBJ1-1; D may be TRBD1 (5 bases). In germline, CDR1 is GTSNPN, CDR2 SVGIG (reference sequence). The CDR3 is made up of 17 amino acids. The V end was cut by 3 bases, the J end by 1 base, with 21 bases between. CDR3 loop: CAWRFGAGGLRNTEAFF. The CDR3, as DNA: TGTGCCTGGAGGTTCGGGGCGGGGGGACTTAGGAACACTGAAGCTTTCTTT.

This clone was picked up a small number of times. V is TRBV25-1 and J is TRBJ1-1; TRBD1 matches at 7 bases. J lost 7 bases, V lost 6 bases, and 2 bases had no gene match. Germline V gene data show CDR1 as MGHDK and CDR2 as SYGVNS. The CDR3 extends over 11 amino acids. In DNA, the CDR3 is TGTGCCAGCAGCCAGGGGGATGAAGCTTTCTTT. Protein sequence: CASSQGDEAFF.

V is TRBV5-4 and J is TRBJ1-2; 9 bases align to TRBD1. The CDR3 consists of 16 residues. The V gene end was trimmed by 1 base and the J gene end by 8 bases; junction bases not matched to a gene: 12. Germline CDR1 SGHNT, CDR2 YYREEE (reference sequence). The CDR3 here is CASSLRQWTGDDGYTF. In DNA form, the CDR3 reads TGTGCCAGCAGCTTGCGCCAATGGACAGGGGACGACGGCTACACCTTC.

The rearrangement links TRBV11-1 to TRBJ1-2; TRBD1 matches at 8 bases. The CDR3 spans 14 residues. V dropped 5 bases and J dropped 4; count of bases not matched to a gene: 6. Per germline, CDR1 SGHAT and CDR2 FQDESV (reference sequence). In nucleotides, the CDR3 is TGTGCCAGCAGCGTCAGGGGGCCTCGCTATGGCTACACCTTC. It codes for CASSVRGPRYGYTF. The full variable domain, in which reference TRBV11-1 and TRBJ1-2 provide the parts outside the CDR3, is EAEVAQSPRYKITEKSQAVAFWCDPISGHATLYWYRQILGQGPELLVQFQDESVVDDSQLPKDRFSAERLKGVDSTLKIQPAELGDSAMYLCASSVRGPRYGYTFGSGTRLTVV.

This chain's CDR3 is CASSDPGGAAYNEQFF. The DNA of the CDR3 is TGTGCCAGCAGTGATCCGGGGGGTGCCGCCTACAATGAGCAGTTCTTC. The chain couples TRBV25-1 to TRBJ2-1, with 7 nucleotides matching TRBD2. The CDR3 runs to 16 residues. Per the germline V gene, CDR1 is MGHDK and CDR2 is SYGVNS. Unmatched junction bases numbered 7, after V lost 3 bases and J lost 2 bases.

This clone has a handful of counts. This chain connects TRBV4-1 to TRBJ2-2; 9 positions match TRBD2. J gave up 8 bases and V 3 bases, and 10 bases lay outside the gene matches. CDR1 and CDR2 (germline): MGHRA, YSYEKL. CDR3 length: 16 residues. CDR3 DNA: TGCGCCAGCAGCCAGGGGCCGGCGGGGGGGTCGGGGGAGCTGTTTTTT. Translating gives CASSQGPAGGSGELFF.

The chain employs TRBV5-1 and TRBJ1-1; D remains ambiguous. Deletions cut 5 bases from V and 1 base from J, with 6 bases between. This CDR3 has 12 residues. CDR1 is SGHRS, CDR2 YFSETQ, per germline. Here the CDR3 DNA reads TGCGCCAGCAGGCGGGGGAACACTGAAGCTTTCTTT. It specifies CASRRGNTEAFF.

The rearrangement joins TRBV27 to TRBJ1-2; D gene unclear. The V end was cut by 3 bases, the J end by 4 bases, with 9 bases between. The CDR3 is made up of 13 amino acids. Germline V gives CDR1 MNHEY, CDR2 SMNVEV (reference sequence). The CDR3 loop reads CASSFGAGYGYTF. The CDR3 DNA follows: TGTGCCAGCAGTTTTGGAGCGGGCTATGGCTACACCTTC.

This clone was counted only a few times. The chain employs TRBV27 and TRBJ2-6; the D gene is possibly TRBD2 (5 bases). Deletions cut 2 bases from V and 4 bases from J, with 6 bases between. The germline V gene has CDR1 MNHEY and CDR2 SMNVEV (reference sequence). This CDR3 comprises 14 residues. The DNA for the CDR3 is TGTGCCAGCAGTTTAGGCGGGGGGGCCAACGTCCTGACTTTC. This sequence encodes CASSLGGGANVLTF.

J is TRBJ1-5 and V is TRBV30; D unclear. This CDR3 has 16 residues. V lost 0 bases and J lost 2, with 14 bases in between. Germline loops: CDR1 GTSNPN, CDR2 SVGIG (reference sequence). The chain's CDR3 is CAWSVRMWRGNQPQHF. Written as DNA, the CDR3 is TGTGCCTGGAGTGTACGCATGTGGAGGGGCAATCAGCCCCAGCATTTT.

This clone turned up a few times. One end of the junction is discordant with germline, which a read error may explain. The rearrangement links TRBV30 to TRBJ2-7; tentatively, D is TRBD1 (5 bases). The CDR3 runs 11 residues. Germline CDR1 is GTSNPN and CDR2 is SVGIG (reference sequence). CDR3: CAWSVQALQHF. The DNA for the CDR3 is TGTGCCTGGAGTGTACAGGCCCTTCAGCACTTC.

The V and J genes are TRBV5-1 and TRBJ1-5; tentative D call: TRBD1 (6 bases). This CDR3 is built from 15 residues. V was pared by 3 bases and J by 0 bases, with 10 bases between. CDR1 and CDR2 (germline): SGHRS, YFSETQ. The CDR3 DNA reads TGCGCCAGCAGCTCCACAGGGAGTAGCAATCAGCCCCAGCATTTT. Protein product: CASSSTGSSNQPQHF.

Points on this clone: At the DNA level, this CDR3 is encoded by other sequences in the same sample as well. V and J are TRBV18 and TRBJ1-1; 7 bases are a match to TRBD1. Germline values: CDR1 KGHSH, CDR2 LQKENI. Trimming at V came to 5 bases and at J to 1 base, leaving 4 bases not matched to a gene. This CDR3 is built from 14 residues. CDR3 in DNA: TGTGCCAGCTCATCAGGGGGACGGAACACTGAAGCTTTCTTT. Amino acids: CASSSGGRNTEAFF. Full variable domain (missing parts from reference TRBV18 and TRBJ1-1): NAGVMQNPRHLVRRRGQEARLRCSPMKGHSHVYWYRQLPEEGLKFMVYLQKENIIDESGMPKERFSAEFPKEGPSILRIQQVVRGDSAAYFCASSSGGRNTEAFFGQGTRLTVV.

This clone turned up a few times. V gene TRBV30 combines with J gene TRBJ2-1, with 11 bases lining up with TRBD1. Per germline, CDR1 GTSNPN and CDR2 SVGIG (reference sequence). V gave up 2 bases and J gave up 7 bases; unmatched junction bases: 4. The CDR3 is 14 residues long. The CDR3 reads CAWSWTGGGNEQFF. The CDR3 DNA reads as TGTGCCTGGAGTTGGACAGGGGGCGGGAATGAGCAGTTCTTC.